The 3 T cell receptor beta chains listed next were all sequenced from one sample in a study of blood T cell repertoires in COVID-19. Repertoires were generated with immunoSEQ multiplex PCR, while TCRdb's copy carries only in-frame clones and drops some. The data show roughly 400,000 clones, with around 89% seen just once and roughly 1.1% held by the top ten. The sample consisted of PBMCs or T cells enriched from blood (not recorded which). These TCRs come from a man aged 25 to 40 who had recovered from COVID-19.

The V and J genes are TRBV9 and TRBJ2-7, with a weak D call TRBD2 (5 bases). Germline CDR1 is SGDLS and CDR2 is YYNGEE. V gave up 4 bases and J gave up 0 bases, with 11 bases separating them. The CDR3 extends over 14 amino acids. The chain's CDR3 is CASSPRDPSYEQYF. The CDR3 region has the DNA TGTGCCAGCAGCCCCCGGGATCCCTCCTACGAGCAGTACTTC. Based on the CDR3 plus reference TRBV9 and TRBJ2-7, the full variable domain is DSGVTQTPKHLITATGQRVTLRCSPRSGDLSVYWYQQSLDQGLQFLIQYYNGEERAKGNILERFSAQQFPDLHSELNLSSLELGDSALYFCASSPRDPSYEQYFGPGTRLTVT.

CDR3 sequence (DNA): TGTGCCAGCAGCCAAGATCTAGGGGTCAATCAGCCCCAGCATTTT. Protein sequence: CASSQDLGVNQPQHF. This rearrangement joins TRBV3-1 (or the pseudogene TRBV3-2) to TRBJ1-5; D is possibly TRBD1 (5 bases). The germline V gene has CDR1 LGHDT and CDR2 YNNKEL (reference sequence). Between the trimmed V and J ends, which lost 0 bases and 3 bases, there was a span of 9 bases. The CDR3 spans 15 residues.

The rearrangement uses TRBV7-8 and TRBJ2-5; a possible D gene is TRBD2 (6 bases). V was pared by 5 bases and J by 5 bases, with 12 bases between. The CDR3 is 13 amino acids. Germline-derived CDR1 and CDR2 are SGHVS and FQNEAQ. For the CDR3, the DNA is TGTGCCAGCAGCCAGGCGGGGACGGAGACCCAGTACTTC. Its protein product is CASSQAGTETQYF.